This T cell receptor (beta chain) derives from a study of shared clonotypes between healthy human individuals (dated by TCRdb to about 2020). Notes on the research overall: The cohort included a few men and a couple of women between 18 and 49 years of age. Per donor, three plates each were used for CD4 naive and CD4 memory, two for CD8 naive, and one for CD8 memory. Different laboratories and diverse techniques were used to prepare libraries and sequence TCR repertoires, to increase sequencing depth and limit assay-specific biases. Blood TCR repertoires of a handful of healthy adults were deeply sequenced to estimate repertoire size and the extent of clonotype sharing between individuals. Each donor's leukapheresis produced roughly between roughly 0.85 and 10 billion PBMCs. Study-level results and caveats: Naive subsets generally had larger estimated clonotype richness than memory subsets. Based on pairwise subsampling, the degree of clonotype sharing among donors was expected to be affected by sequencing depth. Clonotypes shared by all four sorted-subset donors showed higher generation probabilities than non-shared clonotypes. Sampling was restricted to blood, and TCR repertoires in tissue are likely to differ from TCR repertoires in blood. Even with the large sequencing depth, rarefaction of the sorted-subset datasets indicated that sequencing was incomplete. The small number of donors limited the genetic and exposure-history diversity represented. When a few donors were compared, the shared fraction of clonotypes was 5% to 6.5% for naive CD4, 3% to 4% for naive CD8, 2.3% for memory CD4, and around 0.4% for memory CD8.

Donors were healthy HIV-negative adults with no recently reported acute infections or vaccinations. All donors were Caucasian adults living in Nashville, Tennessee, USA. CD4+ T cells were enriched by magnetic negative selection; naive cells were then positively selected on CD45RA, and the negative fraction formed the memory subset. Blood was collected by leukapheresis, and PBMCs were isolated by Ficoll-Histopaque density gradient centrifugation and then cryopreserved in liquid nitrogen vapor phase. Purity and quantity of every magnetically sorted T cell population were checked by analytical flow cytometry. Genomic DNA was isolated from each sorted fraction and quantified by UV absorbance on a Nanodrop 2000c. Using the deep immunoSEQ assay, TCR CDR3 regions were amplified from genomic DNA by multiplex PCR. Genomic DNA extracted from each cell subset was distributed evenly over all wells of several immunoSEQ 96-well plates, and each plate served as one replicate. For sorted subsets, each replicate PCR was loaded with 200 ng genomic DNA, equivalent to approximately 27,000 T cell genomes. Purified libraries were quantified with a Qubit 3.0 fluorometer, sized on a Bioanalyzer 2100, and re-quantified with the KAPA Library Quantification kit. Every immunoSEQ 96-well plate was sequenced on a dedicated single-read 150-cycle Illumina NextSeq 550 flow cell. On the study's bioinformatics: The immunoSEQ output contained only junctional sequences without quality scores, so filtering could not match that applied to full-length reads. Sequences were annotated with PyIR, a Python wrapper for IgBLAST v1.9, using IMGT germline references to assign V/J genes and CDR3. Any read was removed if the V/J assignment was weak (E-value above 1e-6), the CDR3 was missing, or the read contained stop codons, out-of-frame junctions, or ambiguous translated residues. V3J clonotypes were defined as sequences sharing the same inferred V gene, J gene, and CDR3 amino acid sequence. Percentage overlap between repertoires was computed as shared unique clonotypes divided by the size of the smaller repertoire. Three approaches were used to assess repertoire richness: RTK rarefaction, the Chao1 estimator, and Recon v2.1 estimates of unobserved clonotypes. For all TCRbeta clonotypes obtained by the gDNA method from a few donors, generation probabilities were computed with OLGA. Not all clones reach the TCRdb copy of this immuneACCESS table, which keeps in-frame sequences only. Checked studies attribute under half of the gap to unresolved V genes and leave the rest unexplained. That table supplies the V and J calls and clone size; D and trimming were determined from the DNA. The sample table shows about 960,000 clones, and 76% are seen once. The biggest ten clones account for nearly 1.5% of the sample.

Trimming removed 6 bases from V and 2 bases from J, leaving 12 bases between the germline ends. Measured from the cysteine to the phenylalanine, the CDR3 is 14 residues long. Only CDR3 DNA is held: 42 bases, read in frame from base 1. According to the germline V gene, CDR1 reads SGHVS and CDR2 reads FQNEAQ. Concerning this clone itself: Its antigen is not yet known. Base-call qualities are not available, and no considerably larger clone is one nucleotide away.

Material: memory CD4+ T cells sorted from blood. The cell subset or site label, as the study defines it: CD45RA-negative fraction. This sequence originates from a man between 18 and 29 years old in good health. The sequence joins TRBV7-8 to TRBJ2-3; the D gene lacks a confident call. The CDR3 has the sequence CASSLFGNTDTQYF. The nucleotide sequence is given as TGTGCCAGCAGTTTATTTGGGAACACAGATACGCAGTATTTT.